One sample yielded the 10 T cell receptor beta chains listed below, sequenced in a study of T and B cells in COVID-19 patients. Multiplex PCR with BIOMED2 TRB-A/B primer pools amplified TRB rearrangements. MiXCR was run by TCRdb on the multiplex PCR reads, yielding one entry per CDR3 protein. The sample includes about 8,000 distinct CDR3 sequences, about 28% of them seen just once. From blood, about 240-500 ng of genomic DNA served as TRB template. The sequenced sample consisted of blood. The receptors were gathered from a human donor who had recovered from COVID-19.

This clonotype was observed a few times. The V call is TRBV10-3, the J call TRBJ2-3; D is perhaps TRBD1 (6 bases). The CDR3 is 12 residues long. From germline, CDR1 is ENHRY and CDR2 SYGVKD. Deletions cut 2 bases from V and 6 bases from J, with 6 bases between. CDR3 bases: TGTGCCATCAGTGAGACAGGGGATACGCAGTATTTT. Encoded protein: CAISETGDTQYF.

By proportion, this clonotype is medium-sized. The chain carries TRBV6-1 and TRBJ1-6; D call uncertain. Per the germline V gene, CDR1 is MNHNS and CDR2 is SASEGT. The CDR3 covers 13 residues. V dropped 7 bases and J dropped 8 bases, with 12 bases sitting between them. In DNA, the CDR3 is TGTGCCAGCAACTACAACCTCGATTCACCCCTCCACTTT. This encodes CASNYNLDSPLHF.

A word on this clonotype: The junction shows a germline mismatch at one end, possibly a read error. The genes are TRBV5-4 and TRBJ1-1; possibly TRBD1 for D (6 bases). The germline gives CDR1 SGHNT, CDR2 YYREEE (reference sequence). This CDR3 is built from 13 residues. The CDR3 DNA reads TGTGCCACCAGCGTGGCAGGGGACACTGAAGCTTTCTTT. Its protein product is CATSVAGDTEAFF.

V and J are TRBV5-5 and TRBJ1-1; D uncertain. Looked up from germline, CDR1 is SGHKS and CDR2 is YYEKEE (reference sequence). The V end lost 0 bases, the J end lost 0 bases, and 9 bases lay between the germline ends. The CDR3 spans 15 residues. CDR3 protein: CASSLGPGLNTEAFF. CDR3 DNA sequence: TGTGCCAGCAGCTTGGGACCGGGGTTGAACACTGAAGCTTTCTTT.

The J gene is TRBJ2-7, the V gene TRBV5-5, with 7 bases fitting TRBD1. V lost 4 bases to trimming and J lost 7 bases; unmatched junction nucleotides: 8. Looked up from germline, CDR1 is SGHKS and CDR2 is YYEKEE (reference sequence). The CDR3 extends over 13 amino acids. Here the CDR3 DNA reads TGTGCCAGCAGCGTCAGGGGGTGCAATGAGCAGTACTTC. It encodes CASSVRGCNEQYF.

J is TRBJ2-2 and V is TRBV5-4; perhaps TRBD1 as D (5 bases). CDR1 and CDR2 from the germline V gene are SGHNT and YYREEE (reference sequence). CDR3 length: 16 residues. Trimming took off 2 bases at V and 2 bases at J, with 13 bases between the two ends. The CDR3: CASSLIGAVNTGELFF. CDR3 bases: TGTGCCAGCAGCTTAATAGGGGCGGTAAACACCGGGGAGCTGTTTTTT.

In this sample, this clonotype is medium-sized. V is TRBV18 and J is TRBJ2-1, with unresolved D. Germline CDR1 and CDR2: KGHSH and LQKENI. Trimming took 3 bases from V and 2 from J, leaving 11 bases between them. The CDR3 has 15 amino acids. DNA for the CDR3: TGTGCCAGCTCACCTCTCCAGCCCACCTACAATGAGCAGTTCTTC. This gives the protein CASSPLQPTYNEQFF.

This clonotype is classed as medium-sized. The chain links TRBV19 to TRBJ2-2; D gene ambiguous. Trimming left V 4 bases short and J 3 bases short, with 9 bases between. Germline CDR1 reads LNHDA; CDR2 reads SQIVND (reference sequence). The CDR3 spans 14 residues. The CDR3 DNA is TGTGCCAGTAGTACGACTCGGGACACCGGGGAGCTGTTTTTT. Protein: CASSTTRDTGELFF.

This clonotype showed up just a few times. The chain has TRBV5-6 and TRBJ2-2; D possibly corresponds to TRBD2 (6 bases). Between the trimmed V and J ends, which lost 0 bases and 6 bases, there was a span of 9 bases. Germline V lookup: CDR1 SGHDT, CDR2 YYEEEE. The length of the CDR3 is 14 residues. CDR3 sequence reads: CASSLVAGPGELFF. CDR3 nucleotides: TGTGCCAGCAGCTTGGTGGCGGGGCCCGGGGAGCTGTTTTTT.

This chain joins TRBV5-1 and TRBJ1-2, with D hard to call. Germline values: CDR1 SGHRS, CDR2 YFSETQ. CDR3 length: 13 amino acids. The ends were cut back, 2 bases at V and 0 bases at J, with 5 bases in the middle. The CDR3 protein is CASSLDANYGYTF. CDR3 sequence (DNA): TGCGCCAGCAGCTTAGACGCTAACTATGGCTACACCTTC. The full variable domain, completed using reference TRBV5-1 and TRBJ1-2, is KAGVTQTPRYLIKTRGQQVTLSCSPISGHRSVSWYQQTPGQGLQFLFEYFSETQRNKGNFPGRFSGRQFSNSRSEMNVSTLELGDSALYLCASSLDANYGYTFGSGTRLTVV.